This T cell receptor beta chain comes out of a study of cytomegalovirus exposure and HLA in healthy donors. Germline values: CDR1 SGHKS, CDR2 YYEKEE (reference sequence). J gave up 11 bases and V 4 bases, and 15 bases lay outside the gene matches. CDR3 size: 16 residues. With respect to this clone: Its antigen remains unknown.

Overall study results and limits: Later analysis suggested most CMV-associated TCR beta chains were HLA-restricted. Many donors carried some public TCRs, although rarity characterized most TCR sequences.

In nominal health when sampled, donors likely had unrecorded immune exposures nonetheless. The PCR made use of 60 Vbeta and 13 Jbeta primers. In the original processing: Some 11 million of the about 80 million unique TCR beta chains counted in a later analysis were shared. The assay was immunoSEQ multiplex PCR, and TCRdb's table has in-frame clones only and misses some. V, J and clone size were drawn from that table, and D and trimming were deduced from the DNA. The data contain about 91,000 clones, 85% to 90% of them seen just once; the ten biggest clones take up about 2.5%. This receptor was identified in a man younger than 35 in good health and CMV-seronegative. The chain carries TRBV5-5 and TRBJ1-1; TRBD1 agrees at 12 bases. Sample: PBMCs. The chain's CDR3 is CASSLPPSGQGARAFF. CDR3 in DNA: TGTGCCAGCAGCCTTCCTCCCTCGGGACAGGGGGCGCGGGCTTTCTTT.